The T cell receptor beta chain described here comes from a study of blood T cell repertoires in COVID-19. Study in general: Spain, Italy and the United States supplied samples that represented acute and convalescent COVID-19.

Each participant's cohort was designated according to participant-reported clinical history. Profiled with immunoSEQ multiplex PCR; TCRdb holds only in-frame clones, not every one. The repertoire includes 150,000 to 200,000 clones, approximately 90% of them detected once, and around 0.77% sits in the top ten. The CDR3 contains 18 residues. V shed 2 bases, J shed 0 bases, and the junction held 10 bases outside the gene matches. CDR1 and CDR2 from the germline V gene are MNHEY and SMNVEV (reference sequence). The rearrangement joins TRBV27 to TRBJ2-7; 10 nucleotides match TRBD2. This clonotype originated in a young woman who had recovered from COVID-19. Sequenced sample: PBMCs or T cells enriched from blood (not recorded which). CDR3 amino acids: CASSLGLAGARGSYEQYF. The CDR3 DNA is TGTGCCAGCAGTTTAGGGCTAGCGGGAGCCAGAGGCTCCTACGAGCAGTACTTC.